This T cell receptor (beta chain) appears in the sequencing data of a study of T cell responses to AZD1222 COVID-19 vaccine. The data were produced by immunoSEQ multiplex PCR, yet TCRdb's version contains in-frame clones alone and is incomplete. This table holds around 63,000 clones, about 85% found once. The sequence derives from an adult in good health. This specimen was peripheral blood, taken on day 0 of AZD1222 vaccination.

CDR3 in amino acids: CASSFRGRGNQPQHF. For the CDR3, the DNA is TGTGCCAGCAGCTTTCGGGGAAGGGGGAATCAGCCCCAGCATTTT. The V call is TRBV5-8, the J call TRBJ1-5, with D tentatively TRBD1 (6 bases). There are 15 residues in the CDR3. Germline CDR1 reads SGHTS; CDR2 reads YDEGEE. V gave up 2 bases and J gave up 4 bases, with 13 bases separating them.